One sample yielded the 27 T cell receptor beta chains listed below, sequenced in a study of blood T cells in healthy people across ages. The authors ran a second PCR of about 7 to 12 cycles using a sample-barcoded 5' primer and a J-beta primer mix. Each CDR3 protein is one row after TCRdb ran MiXCR on the 5' RACE reads. The profile shows about 570,000 distinct CDR3 sequences, over 25% of them singletons. This same sample was also part of a study on T cells of mothers and their children.

Sequenced sample: blood. The receptors here all came from a boy aged 2-15 years in good health.

This clonotype was found a few times. This chain connects TRBV6-1 to TRBJ2-5; D uncertain. The CDR3 sequence is 17 residues long. V was shortened by 5 bases and J by 5 bases, with 24 bases between the two germline ends. CDR1 is MNHNS and CDR2 is SASEGT in the germline V gene. CDR3 residues: CASSPPVGLNLGETQYF. The DNA for the CDR3 is TGTGCCAGCAGTCCCCCCGTGGGTCTGAACTTGGGCGAGACCCAGTACTTC.

The rearrangement joins TRBV27 to TRBJ1-5; D remains unclear. The V end lost 5 bases, the J end lost 4 bases, and 9 bases lay between the germline ends. CDR1 is MNHEY, CDR2 SMNVEV, per germline (reference sequence). This CDR3 region has 13 residues. The CDR3 nucleotides read TGTGCCAGCAGTACATCACAGAATCAGCCCCAGCATTTT. The encoded protein is CASSTSQNQPQHF.

Comment on this clonotype: A read error may produce the germline difference seen at one junction end. The V gene is TRBV25-1, the J gene TRBJ2-2; 7 bases line up with TRBD1. The CDR3 runs 14 residues. Germline assignment: CDR1 MGHDK and CDR2 SYGVNS. The CDR3 sequence: CANSWDRNTGELFF. The CDR3 nucleotides are TGTGCCAACAGTTGGGACAGGAACACCGGGGAGCTGTTTTTT.

There are a few counts of this clonotype. V is TRBV28 and J is TRBJ2-1; D is possibly TRBD2 (7 bases). This CDR3 is built from 14 residues. V was pared by 9 bases and J by 8 bases, with 20 bases between. Per germline, CDR1 MDHEN and CDR2 SYDVKM. The CDR3 region has the DNA TGTGCCAGTCGGAAGGGGGAGGGGGGCTATGAGCAGTTCTTC. It codes for CASRKGEGGYEQFF.

This clonotype has only a few counts. The chain has TRBV7-2 and TRBJ2-5; TRBD1 agrees at 7 bases. The CDR3 is made up of 14 amino acids. CDR1 is SGHTA, CDR2 FQGNSA, per germline. V dropped 6 bases and J dropped 6; count of bases not matched to a gene: 10. This CDR3 is CASSFPGQPKTQYF. In DNA, the CDR3 is TGTGCCAGCAGTTTCCCGGGACAGCCCAAGACCCAGTACTTC.

The chain combines TRBV29-1 with TRBJ1-1, with D perhaps TRBD1 (6 bases). Trimming stripped 7 bases from V and 0 bases from J, with 12 bases between. Per the germline V gene, CDR1 is SQVTM and CDR2 is ANQGSEA. The CDR3 totals 13 residues. CDR3 in amino acids: CSARQEMNTEAFF. As DNA, the CDR3 is TGCAGCGCCCGACAGGAGATGAACACTGAAGCTTTCTTT.

The rearrangement links TRBV27 to TRBJ2-5; a weak D match, TRBD1 (7 bases). The CDR3 contains 17 residues. Germline V CDR1 and CDR2: MNHEY, SMNVEV (reference sequence). The ends were cut back, 3 bases at V and 4 bases at J, with 21 bases in the middle. The CDR3 nucleotides are TGTGCCAGCAGTTTTGGCGGGGCCCCAGCAGGGGGAGAGACCCAGTACTTC. Amino acid sequence: CASSFGGAPAGGETQYF.

J is TRBJ2-3 and V is TRBV24-1; no clear D gene. Germline V CDR1 and CDR2: KGHDR, SFDVKD. Trimming removed 5 bases from V and 5 bases from J, with 7 bases in between. This CDR3 region has 12 residues. This chain's CDR3 is CATSGWGDTQYF. The CDR3 DNA reads TGTGCCACCAGTGGCTGGGGAGATACGCAGTATTTT.

There are a few counts of this clonotype. The chain employs TRBV20-1 and TRBJ2-7; D tentatively reads TRBD1 or TRBD2 (6 bases each). The germline gives CDR1 DFQATT, CDR2 SNEGSKA (reference sequence). Trimming left V 1 base short and J 4 bases short, with 14 bases between. This CDR3 region has 14 residues. CDR3 region: CSARARGQGYEQYF. Written as DNA, the CDR3 is TGCAGTGCTAGAGCCCGGGGGCAGGGTTACGAGCAGTACTTC.

The rearrangement links TRBV27 to TRBJ2-1, with D perhaps matching TRBD1 (6 bases). The germline V gene has CDR1 MNHEY and CDR2 SMNVEV (reference sequence). This CDR3 comprises 14 residues. Trimming left V 5 bases short and J 6 bases short, with 14 bases between. The CDR3: CASSQISDSNEQFF. The CDR3 nucleotides read TGTGCCAGCAGTCAAATATCGGACAGCAATGAGCAGTTCTTC.

This clonotype was seen only a few times. The gene calls are TRBV12-3 or TRBV12-4 and TRBJ2-5, with TRBD2 as a possible D gene (6 bases). Trimming removed 7 bases from V and 6 bases from J, with 18 bases in between. The CDR3 contains 14 residues. As DNA, the CDR3 is TGTGCCAGCACCCCTCGGGGGTTTTTAAAGACCCAGTACTTC. It yields the protein CASTPRGFLKTQYF.

The genes are TRBV20-1 and TRBJ2-1; weak D call: TRBD2 (6 bases). This CDR3 has 14 residues. Trimming stripped 3 bases from V and 0 bases from J, with 9 bases between. Germline V gene sequence: CDR1 DFQATT, CDR2 SNEGSKA (reference sequence). The CDR3 nucleotides read TGCAGTGCTAGCCGGGAGCCCTCCTACAATGAGCAGTTCTTC. As protein: CSASREPSYNEQFF.

This clonotype has a handful of counts. The chain is built from TRBV27 and TRBJ2-4; 7 bases fit TRBD1. The V and J ends lost 4 bases and 0 bases, in that order; junction bases with no gene match: 6. CDR1 MNHEY and CDR2 SMNVEV come from the germline V gene (reference sequence). The CDR3 extends over 16 amino acids. CDR3 DNA: TGTGCCAGCAGTTACTCGACAGGGAGAGCCAAAAACATTCAGTACTTC. Protein product: CASSYSTGRAKNIQYF.

This rearrangement joins TRBV4-1 to TRBJ2-6, with D maybe TRBD1 (6 bases). The germline V gene encodes CDR1 MGHRA and CDR2 YSYEKL. V dropped 0 bases and J dropped 2 bases, with 11 bases sitting between them. The CDR3 sequence is 17 residues long. CDR3 region: CASSQDRGTTGANVLTF. The CDR3 DNA reads as TGCGCCAGCAGCCAAGATAGGGGGACAACTGGGGCCAACGTCCTGACTTTC.

This rearrangement joins TRBV9 to TRBJ2-2; no clear D gene. V lost 0 bases and J lost 8, with 8 bases in between. Germline V gene data show CDR1 as SGDLS and CDR2 as YYNGEE. The CDR3 is 13 amino acids. CDR3 sequence (DNA): TGTGCCAGCAGCGTAGAGAATAGAGGGGAGCTGTTTTTT. This sequence encodes CASSVENRGELFF.

V usage is TRBV7-2 and J usage is TRBJ2-1, with no clear D. The J call may be wrong; the DNA end is better matched by TRBJ2-7. Germline CDR1 is SGHTA and CDR2 is FQGNSA. The CDR3 is 13 residues long. CDR3 DNA: TGTGCCAGCAGCCCCCGTTGGGCGTACGAGCAGTACTTC. It specifies CASSPRWAYEQYF.

This chain uses TRBV12-3 or TRBV12-4 with TRBJ2-2; TRBD2 might be the D (6 bases). V gave up 6 bases and J gave up 6 bases, with 20 bases separating them. There are 16 residues in the CDR3. The CDR3 loop is CASSRPRGAWAGELFF. The CDR3 DNA is TGTGCCAGCAGCCGCCCCCGCGGGGCGTGGGCCGGGGAGCTGTTTTTT.

The chain employs TRBV3-1 and TRBJ1-2; 7 bases line up with TRBD1. The CDR3 is 14 amino acids. V lost 3 bases and J lost 6; bases outside the gene matches: 7. CDR1 is LGHDT, CDR2 YNNKEL, per germline (reference sequence). The CDR3 coding sequence is TGTGCCAGCAGCCACAATGACAGGGCAAATGGCTACACCTTC. Its protein product is CASSHNDRANGYTF.

This clonotype was seen only a few times. The chain joins TRBV29-1 to TRBJ1-1; D gene unclear. This CDR3 region has 11 residues. Trimming took off 8 bases at V and 4 bases at J, with 11 bases between the two ends. From germline, CDR1 is SQVTM and CDR2 ANQGSEA. CDR3 sequence: CSPVPGTEAFF. The CDR3 DNA reads TGCAGCCCCGTCCCGGGCACTGAAGCTTTCTTT.

The chain links TRBV20-1 to TRBJ2-4, with D perhaps matching TRBD1 (5 bases). Germline V gene sequence: CDR1 DFQATT, CDR2 SNEGSKA (reference sequence). The length of the CDR3 is 15 residues. V was cut by 3 bases and J by 0 bases, with 12 bases left in between. CDR3 in amino acids: CSASRGFKAKNIQYF. CDR3 nucleotide sequence: TGCAGTGCTAGTAGGGGCTTTAAAGCCAAAAACATTCAGTACTTC.

This clonotype has a handful of counts. J is TRBJ2-7 and V is TRBV10-3; 13 positions match TRBD2. The CDR3 runs to 15 residues. Germline-derived CDR1 and CDR2 are ENHRY and SYGVKD. Germline trimming cut 6 bases from V and 2 bases from J; bases unmatched to any gene: 4. CDR3 sequence (DNA): TGTGCCATCAGGGCCGGGACTAGCGGGACCTACGAGCAGTACTTC. Residues: CAIRAGTSGTYEQYF.

Details on this clonotype: Its ends do not fully match the called genes, so a read error is possible. V gene TRBV5-1 combines with J gene TRBJ2-5; 10 nucleotides agree with TRBD2. The J call may be mistaken, given a closer DNA end match to TRBJ2-1. Germline values: CDR1 SGHRS, CDR2 YFSETQ. The CDR3 runs to 15 residues. CDR3 nucleotide sequence: TGTGCCAGCAGCTTAGAACTAGCGGGGTACAATGAGCAGTTCTTC. It yields the protein CASSLELAGYNEQFF.

V is TRBV3-1 and J is TRBJ2-7; D gene unclear. The CDR3 runs to 12 residues. Trimming took 3 bases from V and 7 from J, leaving 10 bases between them. Germline-derived CDR1 and CDR2 are LGHDT and YNNKEL (reference sequence). The CDR3 sequence: CASSHASREQYF. CDR3 sequence (DNA): TGTGCCAGCAGCCATGCCTCTAGGGAGCAGTACTTC.

The CDR3 bases are TGTGCCAGCAGCGTAGGCGGGGTGAGCAATCAGCCCCAGCATTTT. Its protein is CASSVGGVSNQPQHF. The chain couples TRBV9 to TRBJ1-5, with no clear D. The length of the CDR3 is 15 residues. From germline, CDR1 is SGDLS and CDR2 YYNGEE. Between the trimmed V and J ends, which lost 0 bases and 1 base, there was a span of 8 bases.

This clonotype has just a few counts. The chain combines TRBV28 with TRBJ2-7, with 9 bases matching TRBD1. CDR3 length: 15 residues. Trimming cost V 5 bases and J 5 bases; bases outside gene matches: 10. CDR1 is MDHEN, CDR2 SYDVKM, per germline. Written as DNA, the CDR3 is TGTGCCAGCAGTCCCGGACAGGGGAGAGGAAACGAGCAGTACTTC. This encodes CASSPGQGRGNEQYF.

This chain connects TRBV12-3 or TRBV12-4 to TRBJ2-3; either TRBD1 or TRBD2 may supply D (5 bases each). V lost 5 bases and J lost 2, with 11 bases in between. This CDR3 contains 14 residues. The CDR3 DNA reads TGTGCCAGCAGTCGGGACGACGACACAGATACGCAGTATTTT. It specifies CASSRDDDTDTQYF.

The CDR3 DNA reads TGTGCCAGTATTCCGAAGACAGGGTTTAACTATGGCTACACCTTC. It translates to CASIPKTGFNYGYTF. This chain links TRBV19 with TRBJ1-2, with 7 bases that match TRBD1. Germline lookup yields CDR1 LNHDA and CDR2 SQIVND (reference sequence). V lost 7 bases to trimming and J lost 1 base; unmatched junction nucleotides: 9. The CDR3 is 15 residues long.